One and the same sample provided the 13 T cell receptor beta chains below, sequenced in a study of T-cell reconstitution after alpha-beta-depleted transplantation in children. Preparation of the TCRbeta library involved a method that used unique molecular identifiers. TCRdb recomputed calls from the PCR reads with MiXCR, one row per CDR3 protein. The sample carries 600,000 to 700,000 distinct CDR3 sequences, over 15% recorded once. The material was PBMCs from the stem cell graft donor, obtained from the stem cell graft. The receptors originated from a human donor who donated a stem cell graft to a child with acute myeloid leukemia.

This clonotype was picked up many times. This CDR3 is CASSLRQGSYEQYV. The CDR3 region has the DNA TGTGCCAGCAGCCTTCGACAGGGCTCCTACGAGCAGTACGTC. The rearrangement uses TRBV28 and TRBJ2-7; 7 bases fit TRBD1. Looked up from germline, CDR1 is MDHEN and CDR2 is SYDVKM. The V gene end was trimmed by 6 bases and the J gene end by 0 bases; junction bases not matched to a gene: 5. The CDR3 covers 14 residues.

Ten or more counts support this clonotype. The chain couples TRBV4-2 to TRBJ2-1; 10 bases fit TRBD2. J gave up 4 bases and V 0 bases, and 6 bases lay outside the gene matches. CDR3 length: 17 residues. Germline V gives CDR1 LGHNA, CDR2 YNFKEQ. CDR3 DNA sequence: TGTGCCAGCAGCCAAGATCTTAGCGGGGGGCGTTACAATGAGCAGTTCTTC. Translated, it gives CASSQDLSGGRYNEQFF.

Only a few counts were recorded for this clonotype. The chain combines TRBV13 with TRBJ2-7; D might be TRBD1 or TRBD2, each matching 6 bases. Per germline, CDR1 PRHDT and CDR2 FYEKMQ (reference sequence). Deletions cut 7 bases from V and 7 bases from J, with 14 bases between. The CDR3 sequence is 12 residues long. For the CDR3, the DNA is TGTGCCAGCACCCTCCGGGGGCAAGAGCAGTACTTC. Its protein is CASTLRGQEQYF.

The chain carries TRBV6-1 and TRBJ2-2; D gene ambiguous. There are 13 residues in the CDR3. Trimming shortened V by 1 base and J by 3 bases, and 3 bases separated the two germline ends. Germline assignment: CDR1 MNHNS and CDR2 SASEGT. CDR3 residues: CASSEDYTGELFF. DNA of the CDR3: TGTGCCAGCAGTGAAGACTACACCGGGGAGCTGTTTTTT.

This clonotype was picked up many times. The chain joins TRBV9 to TRBJ2-1; tentatively, D is TRBD2 (5 bases). Germline-derived CDR1 and CDR2 are SGDLS and YYNGEE. The V end lost 4 bases, the J end lost 5 bases, and 13 bases lay between the germline ends. The length of the CDR3 is 14 residues. This CDR3 is CASSRGGTHNEQFF. The CDR3 DNA reads as TGTGCCAGCAGCAGAGGAGGTACCCACAATGAGCAGTTCTTC.

This clonotype was observed once. This sequence joins TRBV6-2 or TRBV6-3 and TRBJ2-7, with D possibly called TRBD1 or TRBD2 (5 bases each). Trimming removed 1 base at V and 7 bases at J, with 20 bases between. The CDR3 totals 16 residues. CDR1 MNHEY and CDR2 SVGEGT come from the germline V gene. CDR3 region: CASSYLPGPRSGEQYF. The CDR3 DNA sequence: TGTGCCAGCAGTTACTTACCGGGACCTCGGTCGGGTGAGCAGTACTTC.

The chain recombines TRBV7-2 with TRBJ2-7; D gene unclear. This CDR3 spans 15 amino acids. Trimming removed 5 bases from V and 5 bases from J, with 19 bases in between. Germline assignment: CDR1 SGHTA and CDR2 FQGNSA. The CDR3 protein is CASSLVGSNYDEQYF. CDR3 in DNA: TGTGCCAGCAGCCTCGTGGGATCCAACTACGACGAGCAGTACTTC.

This clonotype was detected a few times. V and J are TRBV7-2 and TRBJ1-1; 7 bases fit TRBD1. Germline CDR1 SGHTA, CDR2 FQGNSA. J lost 2 bases, V lost 2 bases, and 5 bases had no gene match. This CDR3 spans 15 amino acids. CDR3 nucleotide sequence: TGTGCCAGCAGCTTAACTCCAGGGGGAAACACTGAAGCTTTCTTT. This encodes CASSLTPGGNTEAFF.

In its sample, this clonotype was seen a few times. The genes are TRBV7-2 and TRBJ1-4; D possibly corresponds to TRBD1 (6 bases). The ends were cut back, 3 bases at V and 2 bases at J, with 7 bases in the middle. The CDR3 totals 14 residues. Germline values: CDR1 SGHTA, CDR2 FQGNSA. CDR3 amino acids: CASSLGHTNEKLFF. As DNA, the CDR3 is TGTGCCAGCAGCTTGGGACACACTAATGAAAAACTGTTTTTT.

As to this clonotype: A much larger clonotype is one base distant, so this may be a read error. This likely comes from a read error, as the CDR3 has no conserved phenylalanine or tryptophan at its end. The chain recombines TRBV20-1 with TRBJ1-6; D is unresolved. The CDR3 has 13 residues. Trimming stripped 6 bases from V and 2 bases from J, with 8 bases between. Germline-derived CDR1 and CDR2 are DFQATT and SNEGSKA (reference sequence). CDR3 nucleotide sequence: TGCAGTGCCGGACCTACCTATAATTCACCCCTCCACTCT. This encodes CSAGPTYNSPLHS.

The CDR3 spells CASSLGQHSYNSPLHF. In DNA, the CDR3 is TGTGCCAGCAGCTTAGGACAGCACTCCTATAATTCACCCCTCCACTTT. This chain connects TRBV11-1 to TRBJ1-6; perhaps TRBD1 as D (5 bases). Trimming took off 1 base at V and 0 bases at J, with 7 bases between the two ends. This CDR3 has 16 residues. The V gene's germline CDR1 is SGHAT and CDR2 FQDESV (reference sequence).

The DNA of the CDR3 is TGCGCCAGCAGCCAAGAAGGAGGCAGGGGGCAAGTCACAGATACGCAGTATTTT. This codes for CASSQEGGRGQVTDTQYF. The V call is TRBV4-1, the J call TRBJ2-3, with 8 bases aligning to TRBD1. J was trimmed by 2 bases and V by 0 bases; bases with no gene match: 10. CDR3 length: 18 amino acids. Per germline, CDR1 MGHRA and CDR2 YSYEKL.

V usage is TRBV12-3 or TRBV12-4 and J usage is TRBJ2-3; D is ambiguous. The V gene lost 3 bases and the J gene lost 4 bases, with 11 bases spanning the gap. The CDR3 contains 14 residues. This CDR3 reads CASSFGLQSDTQYF. For the CDR3, the DNA is TGTGCCAGCAGTTTCGGGCTACAGTCAGATACGCAGTATTTT.